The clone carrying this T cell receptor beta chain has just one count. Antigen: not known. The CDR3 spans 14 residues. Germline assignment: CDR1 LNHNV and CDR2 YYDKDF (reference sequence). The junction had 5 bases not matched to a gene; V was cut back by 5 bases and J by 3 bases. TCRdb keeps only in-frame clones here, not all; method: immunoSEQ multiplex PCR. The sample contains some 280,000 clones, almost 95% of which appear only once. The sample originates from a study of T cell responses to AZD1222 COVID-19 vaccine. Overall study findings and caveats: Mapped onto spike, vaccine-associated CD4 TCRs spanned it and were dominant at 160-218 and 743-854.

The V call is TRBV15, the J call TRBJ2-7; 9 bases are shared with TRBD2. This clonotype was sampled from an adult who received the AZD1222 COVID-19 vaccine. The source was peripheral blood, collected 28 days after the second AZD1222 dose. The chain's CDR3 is CATSSERGVYEQYF. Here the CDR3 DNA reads TGTGCCACCAGCTCGGAGCGGGGGGTCTACGAGCAGTACTTC. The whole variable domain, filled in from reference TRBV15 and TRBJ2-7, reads DAMVIQNPRYQVTQFGKPVTLSCSQTLNHNVMYWYQQKSSQAPKLLFHYYDKDFNNEADTPDNFQSRRPNTSFCFLDIRSPGLGDTAMYLCATSSERGVYEQYFGPGTRLTVT.